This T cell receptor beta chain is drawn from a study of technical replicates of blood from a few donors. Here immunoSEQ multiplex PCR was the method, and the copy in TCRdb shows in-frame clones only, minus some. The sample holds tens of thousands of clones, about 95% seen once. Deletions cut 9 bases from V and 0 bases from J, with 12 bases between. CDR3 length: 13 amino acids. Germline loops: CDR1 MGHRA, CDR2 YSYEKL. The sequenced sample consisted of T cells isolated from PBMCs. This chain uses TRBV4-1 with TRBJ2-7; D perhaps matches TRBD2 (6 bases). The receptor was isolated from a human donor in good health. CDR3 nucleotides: TGCGCCAGTCGGAGGGACGTCTCCTACGAGCAGTACTTC. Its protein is CASRRDVSYEQYF.